The T cell receptor (beta chain) under discussion was sequenced for a study of blood T cells in healthy people across ages. Findings of the study overall: Any conclusive comparison of naive versus antigen-experienced cells was prevented by using unsorted PBMCs.

To note about this clonotype: The target antigen is unknown.

Germline V gives CDR1 LGHNA, CDR2 YSLEER. The CDR3 spans 15 residues. V was clipped by 0 bases and J by 6 bases, with 14 bases between them. Sample-barcoded 5' priming and a J-beta primer mix drove a second PCR of roughly 6 to 12 cycles. With 12 random nucleotides, a template-switch adaptor tagged each individual cDNA molecule. TCRdb used MiXCR to reprocess the 5' RACE reads, holding one entry per CDR3 protein. The top ten hold roughly 24% of the sample, which has some 1,800,000 distinct CDR3 sequences, 35% to 50% seen once. No fewer than 7 million PBMCs went into each sample. Source material: blood. This rearrangement joins TRBV4-3 to TRBJ1-2; D is ambiguous. This receptor was taken from a human donor in good health. This CDR3 is CASSQDWEGRDGYTF. The CDR3 DNA sequence: TGCGCCAGCAGCCAAGATTGGGAAGGGAGGGATGGCTACACCTTC.